This T cell receptor beta chain was found in a study of technical replicates of blood from several donors. The method was immunoSEQ multiplex PCR; TCRdb's version includes in-frame clones alone and lacks a portion of them. The sample lists tens of thousands of clones, nearly 97% occurring once. The specimen sequenced was T cells isolated from PBMCs. This TCR came from a human donor in good health.

CDR3 DNA: TGCGCCAGCAGCACCGGACTAGCGACGGACAATGAGCAGTTCTTC. Its translation is CASSTGLATDNEQFF. The chain couples TRBV5-1 to TRBJ2-1; TRBD2 matches at 9 bases. V trimming: 4 bases; J trimming: 5 bases; junction bases outside the gene matches: 7. Looked up from germline, CDR1 is SGHRS and CDR2 is YFSETQ. There are 15 residues in the CDR3.